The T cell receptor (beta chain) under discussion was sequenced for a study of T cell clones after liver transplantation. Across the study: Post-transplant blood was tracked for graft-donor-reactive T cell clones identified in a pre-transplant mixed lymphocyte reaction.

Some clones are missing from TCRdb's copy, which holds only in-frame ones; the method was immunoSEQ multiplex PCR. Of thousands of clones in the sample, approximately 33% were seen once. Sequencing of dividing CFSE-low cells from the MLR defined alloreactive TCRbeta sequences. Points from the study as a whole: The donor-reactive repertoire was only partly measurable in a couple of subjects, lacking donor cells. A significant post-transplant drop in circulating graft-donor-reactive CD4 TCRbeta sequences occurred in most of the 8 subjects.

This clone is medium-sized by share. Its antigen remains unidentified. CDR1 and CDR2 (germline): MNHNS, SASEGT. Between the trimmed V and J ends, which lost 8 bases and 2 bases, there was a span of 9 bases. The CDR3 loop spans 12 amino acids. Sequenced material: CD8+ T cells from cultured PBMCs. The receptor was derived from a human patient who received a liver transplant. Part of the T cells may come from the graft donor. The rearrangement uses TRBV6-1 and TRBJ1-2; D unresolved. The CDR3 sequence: CASLGENYGYTF. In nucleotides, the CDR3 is TGTGCCAGCCTCGGAGAAAACTATGGCTACACCTTC.